Described below is a single T cell receptor (beta chain) sequence and its context. Original data processing: The authors estimated nucleated cell counts from reference gene primer amplification. Data came from immunoSEQ multiplex PCR; TCRdb stores just in-frame clones and leaves some out. That table supplies the V and J calls and clone size; D and trimming were determined from the DNA. The sample shows hundreds of thousands of clones, around 80% of them seen only once. V lost 1 base, J lost 8 bases, and 11 bases lay in between. From germline, CDR1 is SGHNT and CDR2 YENEEA. This CDR3 has 13 residues. The record originates from a study of blood T cell repertoires in COVID-19. In the study overall: The cDNA or gDNA used as material had been derived from T cells, B-cell-depleted T cells, or PBMCs.

The genes are TRBV11-3 and TRBJ1-1; D is possibly TRBD1 (5 bases). The material sequenced was peripheral blood. This TCR came from a young man with active or convalescent COVID-19. CDR3 region: CASSLGRGREAFF. DNA for the CDR3: TGTGCCAGCAGCTTAGGTCGGGGGAGAGAAGCTTTCTTT.